The clone carrying this TCR beta chain was recorded once. Sequencing used immunoSEQ multiplex PCR; TCRdb keeps in-frame clones, though not all of them. Of 150,000 to 180,000 clones listed, approximately 86% are singletons. V lost 2 bases to trimming and J lost 3 bases; unmatched junction nucleotides: 6. CDR3 length: 15 amino acids. Germline lookup yields CDR1 SQVTM and CDR2 ANQGSEA. This entry belongs to a study of blood T cell repertoires in COVID-19. The wider study: Some COVID-19 samples were acute and others convalescent; all came from the United States, Italy and Spain.

The clonotype was recovered from a woman aged 70-85 years with acute or convalescent COVID-19. The specimen was peripheral blood. The V gene is TRBV29-1, the J gene TRBJ2-7, with 11 bases that match TRBD1. The CDR3 here is CSVERGQGASYEQYF. The DNA of the CDR3 is TGCAGCGTTGAAAGAGGACAGGGGGCCAGCTACGAGCAGTACTTC.